Reported below is one T cell receptor (beta chain). The sample comes from a study of blood T cell repertoires in COVID-19. Study-wide background: Some COVID-19 samples were acute and others convalescent; all came from the United States, Italy and Spain. T cells, B-cell-depleted T cells, or PBMCs provided the cDNA or gDNA that served as material.

The germline CDR1 and CDR2 sequences are LGHDT and YNNKEL (reference sequence). The CDR3 has 15 residues. Trimming took 2 bases from V and 0 from J, leaving 10 bases between them. The Seattle patients, enrolled during active infection, were followed longitudinally. Assay used: immunoSEQ multiplex PCR; TCRdb lists only in-frame clones, some missing. The sample consists of 180,000 or so clones, 81% of them appearing once. The source material was peripheral blood. The receptor was derived from a woman of 80 years or more with COVID-19, enrolled during active disease. The V and J genes are TRBV3-1 (or the pseudogene TRBV3-2) and TRBJ1-2, with D perhaps TRBD1 (6 bases). CDR3 protein: CASSQQGIPNYGYTF. The CDR3 DNA is TGTGCCAGCAGCCAACAGGGGATCCCTAACTATGGCTACACCTTC.